This record covers a single T cell receptor (beta chain). Trimming pared 4 bases from V and 2 bases from J, leaving 8 bases between. This CDR3 contains 13 residues. The germline CDR1 and CDR2 sequences are SQVTM and ANQGSEA. The data belong to a study of neoadjuvant anti-PD-1 for oral cavity cancer. Across the whole study: Around day 43, patients without progression received a fourth nivolumab dose before surgery.

Tumor libraries mostly used about 5.1 ug genomic DNA, two replicates each. TCRdb's table, derived via immunoSEQ multiplex PCR, lists solely in-frame clones and lacks some. The sample holds approximately 7,700 clones, more than 40% seen once. The clonotype originates from a person between 35 and 79 years old with oral cavity squamous cell carcinoma. Sequencing used tumor tissue, obtained before nivolumab (anti-PD-1) treatment. This chain uses TRBV29-1 with TRBJ2-2; D is possibly TRBD1 (5 bases). CDR3 residues: CSVVRGNTGELFF. As DNA, the CDR3 is TGCAGCGTTGTTAGGGGAAACACCGGGGAGCTGTTTTTT.